These 14 T cell receptor beta chains came from one sample sequenced in a study of blood T cell repertoires in COVID-19. TCRdb's copy holds only in-frame clones and misses some; the assay was immunoSEQ multiplex PCR. The sample lists tens of thousands of clones, roughly 90% occurring once. The sequenced sample consisted of peripheral blood. These receptors were collected from a human donor in a cohort sampled during active COVID-19.

This sequence joins TRBV5-1 and TRBJ2-2, with TRBD1 identical over 7 bases. This CDR3 has 15 amino acids. Trimming cost V 4 bases and J 3 bases; bases outside gene matches: 6. The germline V gene encodes CDR1 SGHRS and CDR2 YFSETQ. CDR3: CASSARDSYTGELFF. For the CDR3, the DNA is TGCGCCAGCAGCGCCCGGGACAGCTACACCGGGGAGCTGTTTTTT. The full variable domain, completed using reference TRBV5-1 and TRBJ2-2, is KAGVTQTPRYLIKTRGQQVTLSCSPISGHRSVSWYQQTPGQGLQFLFEYFSETQRNKGNFPGRFSGRQFSNSRSEMNVSTLELGDSALYLCASSARDSYTGELFFGEGSRLTVL.

The chain has TRBV7-7 and TRBJ2-1; 8 nucleotides match TRBD1. From germline, CDR1 is SSHAT and CDR2 FNYEAQ (reference sequence). The CDR3 runs 15 residues. With V trimmed by 1 base and J by 3 bases, 2 bases remained unmatched. The CDR3 DNA reads TGTGCCAGCAGCTTAGACAGGGGGGACTACAATGAGCAGTTCTTC. Translating it yields CASSLDRGDYNEQFF.

The genes are TRBV6-2 or TRBV6-3 and TRBJ1-5; D is ambiguous. Trimming removed 5 bases from V and 4 bases from J, with 12 bases in between. Germline CDR1 is MNHEY and CDR2 is SVGEGT. CDR3 size: 14 residues. The CDR3 nucleotides read TGTGCCAGCAGTCCCTACCCTGGTAATCAGCCCCAGCATTTT. It specifies CASSPYPGNQPQHF.

In DNA, the CDR3 is TGTGCCATCAGTGGGGAGGGGACCACTGAAGCTTTCTTT. Protein: CAISGEGTTEAFF. The rearrangement joins TRBV10-3 to TRBJ1-1, with D possibly matching TRBD1 (5 bases). The CDR3 sequence is 13 residues long. The V and J ends lost 4 bases and 4 bases respectively, with 10 bases between them. Germline CDR1 reads ENHRY; CDR2 reads SYGVKD.

The chain recombines TRBV27 with TRBJ2-3, with 7 positions matching TRBD1. V shed 3 bases, J shed 1 base, and the junction held 13 bases outside the gene matches. Looked up from germline, CDR1 is MNHEY and CDR2 is SMNVEV (reference sequence). This CDR3 is built from 18 residues. For the CDR3, the DNA is TGTGCCAGCAGTTTCCGACAGGGCGTAACACCGGGCACAGATACGCAGTATTTT. Encoded protein: CASSFRQGVTPGTDTQYF.

The J gene is TRBJ1-1, the V gene TRBV7-6; perhaps TRBD1 as D (5 bases). The CDR3 has 15 amino acids. Germline assignment: CDR1 SGHVS and CDR2 FNYEAQ. Deletions cut 1 base from V and 0 bases from J, with 9 bases between. CDR3 sequence (DNA): TGTGCCAGCAGCTTAGTGGAAGGGGTGAACACTGAAGCTTTCTTT. It specifies CASSLVEGVNTEAFF.

The rearrangement joins TRBV7-2 to TRBJ2-7, with TRBD1 matching over 8 bases. CDR3 length equals 15 residues. V trimming: 5 bases; J trimming: 3 bases; junction bases outside the gene matches: 9. Germline CDR1 and CDR2: SGHTA and FQGNSA. This chain's CDR3 is CASSPHPTGGYEQYF. The CDR3 region has the DNA TGTGCCAGCAGCCCCCACCCCACAGGGGGCTACGAGCAGTACTTC.

The chain employs TRBV27 and TRBJ2-2, with TRBD2 matching over 9 bases. Trimming took 4 bases from V and 1 from J; bases not matched to a gene: 4. Germline CDR1 reads MNHEY; CDR2 reads SMNVEV (reference sequence). The CDR3 has 16 residues. In nucleotides, the CDR3 is TGTGCCAGCAGTTCTCTAGCGGGGAAGAACACCGGGGAGCTGTTTTTT. This gives the protein CASSSLAGKNTGELFF.

This clone appeared a few times. V and J are TRBV2 and TRBJ1-1; 7 bases fit TRBD1. Germline assignment: CDR1 SNHLY and CDR2 FYNNEI. The J segment lost 3 bases and the V segment lost 3 bases, leaving 4 bases of the junction unmatched. The CDR3 loop spans 14 amino acids. The CDR3 nucleotides read TGTGCCAGCAGTGAGGGCAGGGGGTACACTGAAGCTTTCTTT. It specifies CASSEGRGYTEAFF.

By share, this clone ranks as medium-sized (0.01 to 0.1%). The V gene is TRBV19, the J gene TRBJ2-3; D unresolved. In germline, CDR1 is LNHDA, CDR2 SQIVND (reference sequence). V gave up 6 bases and J gave up 1 base, with 17 bases separating them. This CDR3 is built from 16 residues. The CDR3: CASRSLPSFGTDTQYF. The CDR3 nucleotides read TGTGCCAGTAGATCCCTCCCTAGTTTCGGCACAGATACGCAGTATTTT.

J is TRBJ2-7 and V is TRBV19, with TRBD1 identical over 8 bases. V trimming: 5 bases; J trimming: 5 bases; junction bases outside the gene matches: 8. The CDR3 consists of 14 residues. The germline V gene has CDR1 LNHDA and CDR2 SQIVND (reference sequence). The CDR3 nucleotides are TGTGCCAGTAGTGGCCGGGACAGGCCCAACGAGCAGTACTTC. Amino acids: CASSGRDRPNEQYF.

The chain combines TRBV9 with TRBJ2-1; the match to TRBD2 covers 9 bases. Germline CDR1 and CDR2: SGDLS and YYNGEE. The junction had 10 bases not matched to a gene; V was cut back by 0 bases and J by 9 bases. There are 16 residues in the CDR3. The CDR3 region has the DNA TGTGCCAGCAGCGTAGAGGTAAGCGGGGGGTCGGGTGAGCAGTTCTTC. Amino acids: CASSVEVSGGSGEQFF.

The chain joins TRBV10-3 to TRBJ2-3; no firm D call. Trimming took 0 bases from V and 0 from J, leaving 7 bases between them. Looked up from germline, CDR1 is ENHRY and CDR2 is SYGVKD. This CDR3 is 15 amino acids long. CDR3 protein: CAISESVLSTDTQYF. DNA for the CDR3: TGTGCCATCAGTGAGTCCGTTCTTAGCACAGATACGCAGTATTTT.

This clone has just one count. V gene TRBV6-2 or TRBV6-3 combines with J gene TRBJ2-3, with 8 positions matching TRBD1. From germline, CDR1 is MNHEY and CDR2 SVGEGT. This CDR3 is 16 amino acids long. The J segment lost 3 bases and the V segment lost 5 bases, leaving 10 bases of the junction unmatched. CDR3 in amino acids: CASSHWTGPSTDTQYF. The CDR3 nucleotides read TGTGCCAGCAGTCATTGGACAGGGCCGTCGACAGATACGCAGTATTTT.